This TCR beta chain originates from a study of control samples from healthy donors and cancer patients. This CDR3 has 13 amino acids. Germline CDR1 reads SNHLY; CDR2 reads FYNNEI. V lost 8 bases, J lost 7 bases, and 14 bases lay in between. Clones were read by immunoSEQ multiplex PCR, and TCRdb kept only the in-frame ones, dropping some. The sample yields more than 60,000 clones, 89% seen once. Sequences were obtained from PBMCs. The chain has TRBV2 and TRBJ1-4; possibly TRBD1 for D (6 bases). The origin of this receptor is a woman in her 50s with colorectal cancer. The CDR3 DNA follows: TGTGCCAGCCTCACAGGGTATCGTGAAAAACTGTTTTTT. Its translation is CASLTGYREKLFF.